One T cell receptor beta chain is described in this entry. This receptor's antigen is unknown. No much larger clonotype is one base removed from it; base qualities were not supplied. CDR1 and CDR2 (MGHRA, YSYEKL) derive from the germline V gene. The CDR3 goes from the cysteine to the phenylalanine over 14 residues. Only CDR3 DNA is held: 42 bases, read in frame from base 1. Relative to germline, V is missing 1 base and J is missing 5 bases, with 4 bases of the junction outside any gene match. The label giving this sample's time point can be read as: after dendritic cell vaccination, including at tumor progression/relapse. Patients were selected for having adequate residual fresh-frozen tumor tissue and more than two years of available survival data. An isocitrate dehydrogenase mutation was not carried by any of the glioblastoma patients, although molecular status was otherwise variable. PBMC were collected before vaccination, two weeks after the third vaccination, and at tumor progression if tumor progression occurred. The Qiagen DNeasy Blood extraction Kit was used for extraction of genomic DNA.

These data belong to a study of glioma-infiltrating T cells after dendritic cell vaccination listed by TCRdb under 2016. About the full investigation: Of the 15 or so glioblastoma patients in the cohort, all drawn from Phase I and II dendritic cell vaccination trials, 9 were newly diagnosed and 6 had recurrent disease. TCR sequencing metrics, including TIL content and tumor-blood repertoire overlap, were correlated with survival after dendritic cell vaccination. Each patient was given three intradermal dendritic cell vaccine injections, spaced two weeks apart, in the arm below the axilla. The vaccine was prepared from monocyte-derived dendritic cells that were cultured for 6 to 7 days with IL-4 and GM-CSF and then pulsed overnight with autologous tumor lysate. In glioblastoma patients vaccinated with dendritic cells, deep sequencing of TCR beta CDR3 regions served to measure tumor-infiltrating lymphocyte content and to compare repertoires between tumor and blood. Patients received autologous tumor lysate-pulsed dendritic cell vaccination between about 2003 and 2013. Summary of the overall study and its limitations: The TCR overlap response model with three groups was called speculative and said to need prospective validation. TCR clonality showed no direct relationship with survival, which suggests that a diverse polyclonal response may be important. After dendritic cell vaccination, a higher estimated pretreatment TIL content predicted longer time to progression and longer overall survival. The cohort was small and heterogeneous, few patients had complete blood and tumor sets, and even fewer had initial-recurrent tumor pairs.

Using the immunoSEQ assay, TCRB CDR3 regions were amplified from approximately 2 micrograms of genomic DNA, or from all available DNA when less than that was on hand. The multiplex PCR employed 60 forward primers targeting TCR V beta segments and 13 reverse primers targeting J beta segments. To estimate reads per starting template, synthetic control templates were spiked into each sample at limiting dilution. Reads of 87 bp were generated by sequencing on the Illumina HiSeq System. Turning to the authors' computational methods: To remove PCR and sequencing errors, closely related sequences were merged with a nearest neighbor algorithm. TCR overlap was defined as the percentage of unique tumor TCR beta sequences that were also present in the same patient's peripheral blood. Entries here come from immuneACCESS through TCRdb and include only in-frame sequences with V and J called. Some clones fail to appear in such tables; in the studies checked, an unresolved V gene covers under half of the shortfall, and the cause of the remainder is unknown. V and J calls and clone size are those listed in that table; D and trimming were worked out from the DNA. For this sample the table gives approximately 50,000 clones, of which around 89% were detected only once. About 5% of the sample rests with the top ten.

The source is a human donor with glioblastoma. Recombination connected TRBV4-1 to TRBJ1-1; TRBD1 agrees with 7 junctional bases. Sequencing was performed on blood, taken after dendritic cell vaccination. The CDR3 protein sequence reads: CASSQAAGGTEAFF. The nucleotide sequence is given as TGCGCCAGCAGCCAAGCAGCAGGGGGTACTGAAGCTTTCTTT.